This record covers a single T cell receptor beta chain. The ends were cut back, 4 bases at V and 2 bases at J, with 10 bases in the middle. The CDR3 is made up of 14 amino acids. CDR1 and CDR2 (germline): KGHDR, SFDVKD. This record belongs to a study of blood T cell repertoires in COVID-19. Libraries were prepared by immunoSEQ multiplex PCR; TCRdb keeps only in-frame clonotypes and omits some of them. The table includes fewer than 250,000 clones, under 90% detected once. Input material: peripheral blood. This receptor was obtained from a man aged 55 to 70 who had recovered from COVID-19. The chain employs TRBV24-1 and TRBJ1-1; TRBD1 might be the D (6 bases). This CDR3 is CATSETGQNTEAFF. In DNA, the CDR3 is TGTGCCACCAGTGAAACAGGGCAAAACACTGAAGCTTTCTTT.